This TCR beta chain was identified during a study of blood T cells in healthy people across ages. Notes on the study in general: TCR beta diversity, measured per million T cells, fell in a roughly linear way with age.

Per germline, CDR1 SNHLY and CDR2 FYNNEI. Trimming removed 4 bases at V and 4 bases at J, with 7 bases between. The CDR3 has 12 amino acids. In the case of this clonotype: Its antigen is unidentified.

The amount of total RNA extracted per sample was at least 6 micrograms. The second PCR ran roughly 7 to 12 cycles with a sample-barcoded 5' primer and J-beta primers. Via MiXCR, TCRdb re-called the 5' RACE reads, giving one row per CDR3 protein. The data show about 730,000 distinct CDR3 sequences, roughly 44% seen once. The origin of this receptor is a woman aged 55-70 years in good health. The V call is TRBV2, the J call TRBJ1-2; D is uncertain. What was sequenced was blood. In DNA, the CDR3 is TGTGCCAGCAGTGCGGATATCTATGGCTACACCTTC. Translating it yields CASSADIYGYTF.